Listed here are 5 T cell receptor beta chains from one sample, sequenced in a study of T-cell reconstitution after alpha-beta-depleted transplantation in children. A TCRbeta library incorporating unique molecular identifiers was prepared. TCRdb reprocessed the PCR reads via MiXCR and lists one record per CDR3 protein. The repertoire consists of 500,000 to 750,000 distinct CDR3 sequences, with approximately 13% occurring once and the leading ten covering approximately 2%. The material sequenced was PBMCs, mostly from graft donor cells, taken 360 days after TCRalphabeta/CD19-depleted stem cell transplant. All receptors come from a male patient younger than 18 who had a stem cell transplant for acute myeloid leukemia, so the T cells may come from the graft donor.

In regard to this clonotype: A much larger clone is a single base away; this may be a read error. The CDR3 DNA is TGTGCCAGCAGTCGCACCACTTGGGAGGGTACATATACGCAGTATTTT. Translating it yields CASSRTTWEGTYTQYF. This chain joins TRBV27 and TRBJ2-3, with 7 bases fitting TRBD2. With 5 bases clipped from V and 7 bases from J, the junction kept 15 bases outside the gene matches. The CDR3 is made up of 16 amino acids. Germline-derived CDR1 and CDR2 are MNHEY and SMNVEV (reference sequence).

The V gene is TRBV20-1, the J gene TRBJ2-7, with TRBD2 matching 12 bases. CDR3 length: 16 amino acids. CDR1 and CDR2 (germline): DFQATT, SNEGSKA (reference sequence). With 8 bases clipped from V and 1 base from J, the junction kept 12 bases outside the gene matches. The DNA of the CDR3 is TGCAGTTTAATCGCGGGGACTAGCGGGCCATCCTACGAGCAGTACTTC. Translated, it gives CSLIAGTSGPSYEQYF.

With respect to this clonotype: A much larger clone lies one base from this, so it may be a read error. CDR3 DNA: TGTGCCAGCAGCGGACAGCTCCAAGATACCCAGTACTTC. Residues: CASSGQLQDTQYF. V gene TRBV5-8 combines with J gene TRBJ2-5; D perhaps matches TRBD1 (6 bases). The CDR3 length is 13 residues. CDR1 and CDR2 (germline): SGHTS, YDEGEE. Filled out from reference TRBV5-8 and TRBJ2-5, the complete variable domain reads EAGVTQSPTHLIKTRGQQATLRCSPISGHTSVYWYQQALGLGLQFLLWYDEGEERNRGNFPPRFSGRQFPNYSSELNVNALELEDSALYLCASSGQLQDTQYFGPGTRLLVL.

This clonotype has just a few counts. This sequence joins TRBV28 and TRBJ1-5; perhaps TRBD1 as D (5 bases). The CDR3 runs to 15 residues. V gave up 7 bases and J gave up 0 bases, with 13 bases separating them. CDR1 and CDR2 from the germline V gene are MDHEN and SYDVKM. The CDR3 DNA reads as TGTGCCAGCACCCTCTTGACAGTTAGCAATCAGCCCCAGCATTTT. As protein: CASTLLTVSNQPQHF.

This clonotype was recorded once. This chain connects TRBV7-6 to TRBJ1-5; D gene uncertain. CDR3 length: 15 residues. Trimming cost V 5 bases and J 5 bases, with 16 bases left between them. Per the germline V gene, CDR1 is SGHVS and CDR2 is FNYEAQ. CDR3 sequence (DNA): TGTGCCAGCAGCCGCGGGCTGGGCGTTGATCAGCCCCAGCATTTT. This codes for CASSRGLGVDQPQHF.